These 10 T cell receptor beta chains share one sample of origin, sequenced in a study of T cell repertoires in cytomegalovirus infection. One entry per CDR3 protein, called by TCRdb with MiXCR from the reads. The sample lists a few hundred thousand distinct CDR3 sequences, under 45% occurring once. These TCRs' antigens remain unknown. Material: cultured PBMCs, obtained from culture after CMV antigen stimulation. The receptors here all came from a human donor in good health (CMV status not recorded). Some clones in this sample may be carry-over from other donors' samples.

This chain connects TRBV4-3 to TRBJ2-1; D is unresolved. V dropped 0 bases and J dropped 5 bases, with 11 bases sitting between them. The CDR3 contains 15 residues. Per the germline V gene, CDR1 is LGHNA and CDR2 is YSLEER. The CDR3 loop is CASSQDVGLDNEQFF. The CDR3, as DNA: TGCGCCAGCAGCCAAGATGTAGGGCTAGACAATGAGCAGTTCTTC.

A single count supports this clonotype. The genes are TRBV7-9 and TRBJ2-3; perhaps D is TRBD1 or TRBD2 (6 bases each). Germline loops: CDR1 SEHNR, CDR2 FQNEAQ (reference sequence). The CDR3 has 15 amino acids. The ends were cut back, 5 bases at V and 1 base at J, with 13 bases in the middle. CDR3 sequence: CASSRGALGTDTQYF. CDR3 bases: TGTGCCAGCAGCAGGGGGGCATTGGGCACAGATACGCAGTATTTT.

The CDR3 is CASSLGGTGQETQYF. The CDR3 bases are TGTGCCAGCAGCCTCGGCGGGACAGGGCAAGAGACCCAGTACTTC. This rearrangement joins TRBV7-9 to TRBJ2-5, with 9 bases fitting TRBD1. Germline CDR1 and CDR2: SEHNR and FQNEAQ (reference sequence). The CDR3 runs to 15 residues. The V gene end was trimmed by 5 bases and the J gene end by 2 bases; junction bases not matched to a gene: 6.

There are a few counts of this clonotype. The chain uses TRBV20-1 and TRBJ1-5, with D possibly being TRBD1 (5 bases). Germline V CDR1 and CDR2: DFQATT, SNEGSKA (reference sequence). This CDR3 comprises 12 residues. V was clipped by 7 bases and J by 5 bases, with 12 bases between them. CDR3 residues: CSVGRLDQPQHF. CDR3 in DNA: TGCAGTGTGGGGCGACTCGATCAGCCCCAGCATTTT.

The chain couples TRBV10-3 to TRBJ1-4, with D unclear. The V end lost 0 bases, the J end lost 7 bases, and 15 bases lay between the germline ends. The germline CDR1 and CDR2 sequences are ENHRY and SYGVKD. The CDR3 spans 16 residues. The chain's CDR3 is CAISESSLGIFEKLFF. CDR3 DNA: TGTGCCATCAGTGAGTCCTCGCTGGGAATTTTTGAAAAACTGTTTTTT.

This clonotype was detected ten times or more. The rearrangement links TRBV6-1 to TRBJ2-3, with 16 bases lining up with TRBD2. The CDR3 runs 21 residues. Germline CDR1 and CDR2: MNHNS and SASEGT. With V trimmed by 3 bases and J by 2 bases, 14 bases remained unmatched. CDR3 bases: TGTGCCAGCAGTGACAGAAGGGGACTAGCGGGAGGGCCGTGGACCACAGATACGCAGTATTTT. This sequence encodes CASSDRRGLAGGPWTTDTQYF.

This CDR3 reads CASSQQTGVNSPLHF. The CDR3, as DNA: TGTGCCAGCAGCCAACAGACAGGGGTCAATTCACCCCTCCACTTT. The V gene is TRBV7-2, the J gene TRBJ1-6, with TRBD1 matching over 8 bases. V shed 5 bases, J shed 7 bases, and the junction held 7 bases outside the gene matches. Germline V gene sequence: CDR1 SGHTA, CDR2 FQGNSA. The CDR3 sequence is 15 residues long.

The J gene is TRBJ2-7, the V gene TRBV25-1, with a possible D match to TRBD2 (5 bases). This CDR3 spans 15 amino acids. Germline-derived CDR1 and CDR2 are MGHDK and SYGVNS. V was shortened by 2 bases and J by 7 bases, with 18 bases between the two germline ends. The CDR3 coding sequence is TGTGCCAGCAGTGAACGCGGTAGCGCTTCGCGGGAGCAGTACTTC. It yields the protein CASSERGSASREQYF.

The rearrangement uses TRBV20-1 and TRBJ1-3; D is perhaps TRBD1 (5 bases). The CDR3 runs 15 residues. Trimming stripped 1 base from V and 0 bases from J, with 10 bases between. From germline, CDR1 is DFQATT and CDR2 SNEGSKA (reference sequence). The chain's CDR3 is CSARAGLSSGNTIYF. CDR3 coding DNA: TGCAGTGCTAGAGCGGGACTAAGCTCTGGAAACACCATATATTTT.

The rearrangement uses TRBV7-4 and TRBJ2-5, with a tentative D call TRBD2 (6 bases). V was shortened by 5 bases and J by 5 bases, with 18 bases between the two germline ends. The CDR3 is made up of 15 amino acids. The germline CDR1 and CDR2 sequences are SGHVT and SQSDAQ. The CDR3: CASSREQGGRETQYF. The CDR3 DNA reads TGTGCCAGCAGCCGCGAGCAGGGAGGTCGGGAGACCCAGTACTTC.